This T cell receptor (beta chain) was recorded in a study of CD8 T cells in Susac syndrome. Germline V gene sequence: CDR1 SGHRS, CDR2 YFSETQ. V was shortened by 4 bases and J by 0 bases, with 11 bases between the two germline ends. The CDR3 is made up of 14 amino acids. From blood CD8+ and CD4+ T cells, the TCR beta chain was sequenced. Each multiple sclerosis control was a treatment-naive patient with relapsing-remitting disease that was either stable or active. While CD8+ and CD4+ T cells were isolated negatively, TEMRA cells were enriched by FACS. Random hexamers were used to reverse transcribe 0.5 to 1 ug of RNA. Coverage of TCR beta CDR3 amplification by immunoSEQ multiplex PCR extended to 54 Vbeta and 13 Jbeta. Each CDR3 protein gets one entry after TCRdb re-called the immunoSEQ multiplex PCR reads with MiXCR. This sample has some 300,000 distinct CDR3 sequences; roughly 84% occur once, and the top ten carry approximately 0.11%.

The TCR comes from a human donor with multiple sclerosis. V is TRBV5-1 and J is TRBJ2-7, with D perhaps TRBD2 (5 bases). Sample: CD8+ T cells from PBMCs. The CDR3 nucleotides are TGCGCCAGCAGCAGTTCCGGGGACTCCTACGAGCAGTACTTC. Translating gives CASSSSGDSYEQYF.